Sequencing of this T cell receptor (beta chain) was carried out in a study of CD8+ T cells in alopecia areata. Regarding the study as a whole: Lesional scalp displayed greater clonality than normal scalp, most notably in alopecia totalis/universalis.

As for treatment: oral pan-JAK inhibitor, 5-10 mg twice daily. CDR1 and CDR2 (germline): GTSNPN, SVGIG (reference sequence). The CDR3 is 19 amino acids. The V end lost 3 bases, the J end lost 0 bases, and 21 bases lay between the germline ends. With respect to this clone: Its antigen is not known.

cDNA serving as the sequencing template came from extracted, reverse transcribed RNA. The data were produced by immunoSEQ multiplex PCR, yet TCRdb's version contains in-frame clones alone and is incomplete. The sample carries 110,000 or so clones, roughly three fifths recorded once. This receptor was obtained from a human donor with alopecia areata. The chain is built from TRBV30 and TRBJ2-6, with TRBD1 as a possible D gene (6 bases). The starting material was CD4+ T cells sorted from blood, obtained at week 24, from a patient treated with tofacitinib. The CDR3 DNA is TGTGCCTGGAGCGGACAGAGACTAAGCTCAATCTCTGGGGCCAACGTCCTGACTTTC. Protein product: CAWSGQRLSSISGANVLTF.